This TCR beta chain was captured by sequencing in a study of cytomegalovirus exposure and HLA in healthy donors. Note on this clone: Its antigen is unidentified.

The study, taken as a whole, reports: In a later analysis, first-cohort TCR clusters were found to tend to co-occur in the approximately 120 validation repertoires. Investigators reported 150 to 200 TCR beta chains as tied to cytomegalovirus. Many donors carried some public TCRs, although rarity characterized most TCR sequences.

Sequencing used immunoSEQ multiplex PCR; TCRdb keeps in-frame clones, though not all of them. The sample contains about 120,000 clones, around 89% of which appear only once. This sequence was found in a woman younger than 35 in good health and CMV-seropositive. Sequencing input: PBMCs.

In DNA, the CDR3 is TGTGCCAGCAGTGAGTGGGGCGAGGAGAATCAGCCCCAGCATTTT. Amino acid sequence: CASSEWGEENQPQHF. V usage is TRBV6-1 and J usage is TRBJ1-5; a weak D match, TRBD1 (5 bases). The CDR3 length is 15 residues. CDR1 and CDR2 (germline): MNHNS, SASEGT. V was clipped by 3 bases and J by 4 bases, with 13 bases between them.